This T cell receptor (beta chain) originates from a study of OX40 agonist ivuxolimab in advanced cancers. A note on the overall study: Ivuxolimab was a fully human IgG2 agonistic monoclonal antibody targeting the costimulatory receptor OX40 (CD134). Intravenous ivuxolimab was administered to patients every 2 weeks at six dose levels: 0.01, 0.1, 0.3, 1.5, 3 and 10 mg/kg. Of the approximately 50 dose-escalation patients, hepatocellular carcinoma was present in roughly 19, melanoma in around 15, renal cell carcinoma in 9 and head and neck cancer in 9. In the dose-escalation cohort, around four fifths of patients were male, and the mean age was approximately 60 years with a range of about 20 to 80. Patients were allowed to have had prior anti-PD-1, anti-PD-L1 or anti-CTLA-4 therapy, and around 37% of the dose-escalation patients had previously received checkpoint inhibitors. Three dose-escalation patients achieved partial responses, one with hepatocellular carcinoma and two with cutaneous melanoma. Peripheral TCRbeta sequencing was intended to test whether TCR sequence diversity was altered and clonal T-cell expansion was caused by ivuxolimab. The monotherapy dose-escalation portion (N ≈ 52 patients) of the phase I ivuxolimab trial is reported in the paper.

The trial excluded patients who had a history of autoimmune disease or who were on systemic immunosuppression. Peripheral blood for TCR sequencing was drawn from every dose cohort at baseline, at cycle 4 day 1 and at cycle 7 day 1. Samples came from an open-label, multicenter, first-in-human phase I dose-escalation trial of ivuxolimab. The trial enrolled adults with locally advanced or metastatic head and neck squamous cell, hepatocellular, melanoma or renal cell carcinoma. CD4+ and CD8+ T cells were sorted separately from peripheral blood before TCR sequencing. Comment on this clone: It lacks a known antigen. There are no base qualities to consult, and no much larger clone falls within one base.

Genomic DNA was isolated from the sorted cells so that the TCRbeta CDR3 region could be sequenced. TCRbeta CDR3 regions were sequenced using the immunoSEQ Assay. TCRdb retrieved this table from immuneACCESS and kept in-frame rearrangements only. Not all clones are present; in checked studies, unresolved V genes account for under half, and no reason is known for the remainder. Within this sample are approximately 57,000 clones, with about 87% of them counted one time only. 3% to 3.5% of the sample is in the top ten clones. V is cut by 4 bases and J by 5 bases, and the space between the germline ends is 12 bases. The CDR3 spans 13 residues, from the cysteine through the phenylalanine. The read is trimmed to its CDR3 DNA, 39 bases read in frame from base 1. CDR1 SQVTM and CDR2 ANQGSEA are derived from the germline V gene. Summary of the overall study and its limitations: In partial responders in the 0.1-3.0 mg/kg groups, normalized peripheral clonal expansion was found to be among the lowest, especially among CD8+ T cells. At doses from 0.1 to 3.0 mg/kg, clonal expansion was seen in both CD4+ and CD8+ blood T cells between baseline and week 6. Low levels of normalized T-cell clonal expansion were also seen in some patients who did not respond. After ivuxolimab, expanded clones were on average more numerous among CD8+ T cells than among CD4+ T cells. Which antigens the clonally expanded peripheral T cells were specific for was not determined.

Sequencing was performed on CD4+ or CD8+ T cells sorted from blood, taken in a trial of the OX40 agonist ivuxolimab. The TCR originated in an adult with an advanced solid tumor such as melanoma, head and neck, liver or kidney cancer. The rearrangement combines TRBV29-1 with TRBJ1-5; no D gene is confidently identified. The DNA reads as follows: TGCAGCGTTGTGTCGGGGTTCGATCAGCCCCAGCATTTT. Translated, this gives CSVVSGFDQPQHF.